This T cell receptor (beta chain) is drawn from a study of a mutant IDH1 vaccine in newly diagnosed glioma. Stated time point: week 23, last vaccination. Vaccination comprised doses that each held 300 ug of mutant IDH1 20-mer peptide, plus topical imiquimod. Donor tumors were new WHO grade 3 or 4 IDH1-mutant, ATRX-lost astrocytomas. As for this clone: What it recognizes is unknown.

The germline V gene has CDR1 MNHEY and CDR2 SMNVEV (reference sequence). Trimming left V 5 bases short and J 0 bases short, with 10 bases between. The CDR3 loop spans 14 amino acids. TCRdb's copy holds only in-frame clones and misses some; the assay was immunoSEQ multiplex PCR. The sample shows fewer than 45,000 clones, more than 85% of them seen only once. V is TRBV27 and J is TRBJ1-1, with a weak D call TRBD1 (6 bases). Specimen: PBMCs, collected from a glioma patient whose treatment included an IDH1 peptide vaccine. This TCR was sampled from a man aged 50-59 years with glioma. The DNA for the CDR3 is TGTGCCAGCAGTAGTGGACAGTTGAACACTGAAGCTTTCTTT. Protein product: CASSSGQLNTEAFF.